This TCR beta chain is from a study of technical replicates of blood from four donors. CDR1 is LGHNA, CDR2 YNFKEQ, per germline. The CDR3 runs 15 residues. J was trimmed by 5 bases and V by 1 base; bases with no gene match: 2. Sequencing was performed with immunoSEQ multiplex PCR; in TCRdb, only in-frame clones are kept and a portion is missing. Here the sample spans about 61,000 clones, 95% to 98% being singletons. Sample: T cells isolated from PBMCs. V is TRBV4-2 and J is TRBJ2-7; 13 bases agree with TRBD2. The clonotype comes from a human donor in good health. CDR3 coding DNA: TGTGCCAGCAGCCAAGGGACTAGCGGGAGTAACGAGCAGTACTTC. The encoded protein is CASSQGTSGSNEQYF.